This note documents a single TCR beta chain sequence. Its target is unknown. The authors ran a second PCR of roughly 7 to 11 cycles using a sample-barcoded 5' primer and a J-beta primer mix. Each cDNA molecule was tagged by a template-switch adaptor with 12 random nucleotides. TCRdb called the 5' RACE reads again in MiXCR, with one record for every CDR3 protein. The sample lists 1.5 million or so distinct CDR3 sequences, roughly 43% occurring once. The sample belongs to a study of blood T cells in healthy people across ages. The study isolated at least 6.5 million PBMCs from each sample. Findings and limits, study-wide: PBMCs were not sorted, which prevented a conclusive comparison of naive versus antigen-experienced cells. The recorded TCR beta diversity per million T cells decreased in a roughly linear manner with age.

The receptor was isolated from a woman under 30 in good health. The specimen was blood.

CDR3 sequence reads: CASSPRSPGIRPLHF. DNA for the CDR3: TGTGCCAGCTCACCACGTTCTCCAGGCATTCGTCCCCTCCACTTT. The rearrangement links TRBV18 to TRBJ1-6; D not resolved. Trimming stripped 1 base from V and 13 bases from J, with 17 bases between. The CDR3 runs 15 residues. Per germline, CDR1 KGHSH and CDR2 LQKENI.